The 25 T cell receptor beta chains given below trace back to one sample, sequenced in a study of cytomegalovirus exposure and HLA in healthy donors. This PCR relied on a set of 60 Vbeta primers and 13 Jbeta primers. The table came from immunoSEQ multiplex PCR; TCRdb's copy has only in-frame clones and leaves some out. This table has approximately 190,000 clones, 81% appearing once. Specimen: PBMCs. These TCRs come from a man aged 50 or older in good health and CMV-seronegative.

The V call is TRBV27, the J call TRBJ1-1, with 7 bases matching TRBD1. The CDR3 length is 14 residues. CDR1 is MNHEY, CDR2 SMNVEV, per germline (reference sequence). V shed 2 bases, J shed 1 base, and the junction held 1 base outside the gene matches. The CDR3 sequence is CASSLPGGNTEAFF. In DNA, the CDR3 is TGTGCCAGCAGTTTACCAGGGGGGAACACTGAAGCTTTCTTT.

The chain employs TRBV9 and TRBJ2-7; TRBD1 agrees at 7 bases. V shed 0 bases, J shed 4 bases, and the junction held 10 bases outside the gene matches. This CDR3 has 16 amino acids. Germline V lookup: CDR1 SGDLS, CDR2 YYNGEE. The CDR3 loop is CASSVGPRDRYYEQYF. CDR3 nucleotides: TGTGCCAGCAGCGTAGGACCCCGGGACAGATATTACGAGCAGTACTTC.

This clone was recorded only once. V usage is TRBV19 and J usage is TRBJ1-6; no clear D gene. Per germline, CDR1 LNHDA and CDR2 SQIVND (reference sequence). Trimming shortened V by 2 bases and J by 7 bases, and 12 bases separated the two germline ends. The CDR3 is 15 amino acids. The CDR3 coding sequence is TGTGCCAGTAGTATATCCGGCAGCGTAAATTCACCCCTCCACTTT. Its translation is CASSISGSVNSPLHF.

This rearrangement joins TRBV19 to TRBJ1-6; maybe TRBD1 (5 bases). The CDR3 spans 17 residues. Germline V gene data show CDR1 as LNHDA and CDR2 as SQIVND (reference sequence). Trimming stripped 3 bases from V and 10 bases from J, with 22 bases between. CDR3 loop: CASSILGTGTAGSPLHF. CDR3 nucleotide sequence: TGTGCCAGTAGTATCCTCGGTACCGGGACCGCGGGGTCACCCCTCCACTTT.

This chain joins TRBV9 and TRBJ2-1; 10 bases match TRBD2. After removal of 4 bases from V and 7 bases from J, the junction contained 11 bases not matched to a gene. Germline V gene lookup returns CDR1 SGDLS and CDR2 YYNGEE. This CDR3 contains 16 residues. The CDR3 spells CASSPQNSGGSNEQFF. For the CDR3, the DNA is TGTGCCAGCAGCCCTCAGAATAGCGGGGGGTCTAATGAGCAGTTCTTC.

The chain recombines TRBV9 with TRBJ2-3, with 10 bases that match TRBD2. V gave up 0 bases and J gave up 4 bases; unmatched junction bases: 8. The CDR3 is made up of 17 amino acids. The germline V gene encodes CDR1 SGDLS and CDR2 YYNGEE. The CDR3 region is CASSVDPSGGVADTQYF. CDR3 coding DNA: TGTGCCAGCAGCGTAGACCCCAGCGGGGGGGTAGCAGATACGCAGTATTTT. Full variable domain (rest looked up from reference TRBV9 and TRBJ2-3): DSGVTQTPKHLITATGQRVTLRCSPRSGDLSVYWYQQSLDQGLQFLIQYYNGEERAKGNILERFSAQQFPDLHSELNLSSLELGDSALYFCASSVDPSGGVADTQYFGPGTRLTVL.

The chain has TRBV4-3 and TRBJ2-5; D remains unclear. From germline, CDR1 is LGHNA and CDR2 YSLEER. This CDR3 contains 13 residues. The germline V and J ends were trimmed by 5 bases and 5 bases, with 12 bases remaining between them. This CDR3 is CASSERGGETQYF. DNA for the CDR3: TGCGCCAGCAGCGAGCGCGGTGGGGAGACCCAGTACTTC.

CDR3 sequence (DNA): TGTGCCAGCAGAGACAGGGGCAATCAGCCCCAGCATTTT. Encoded protein: CASRDRGNQPQHF. The chain links TRBV2 to TRBJ1-5; TRBD1 matches 7 bases. This CDR3 spans 13 amino acids. CDR1 SNHLY and CDR2 FYNNEI come from the germline V gene. Unmatched junction bases numbered 1, after V lost 6 bases and J lost 2 bases.

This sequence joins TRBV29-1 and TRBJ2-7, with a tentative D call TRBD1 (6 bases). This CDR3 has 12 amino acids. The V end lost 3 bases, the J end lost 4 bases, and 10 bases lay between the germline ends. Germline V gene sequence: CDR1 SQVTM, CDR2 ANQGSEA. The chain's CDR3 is CSVEEQGYEQYF. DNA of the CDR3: TGCAGCGTTGAGGAACAGGGTTACGAGCAGTACTTC.

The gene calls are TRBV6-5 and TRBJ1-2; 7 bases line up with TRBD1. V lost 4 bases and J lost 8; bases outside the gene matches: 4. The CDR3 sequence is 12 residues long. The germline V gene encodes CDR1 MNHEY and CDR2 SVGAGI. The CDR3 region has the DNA TGTGCCAGCAGTTCTGGGACAGCGGGCTACACCTTC. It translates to CASSSGTAGYTF.

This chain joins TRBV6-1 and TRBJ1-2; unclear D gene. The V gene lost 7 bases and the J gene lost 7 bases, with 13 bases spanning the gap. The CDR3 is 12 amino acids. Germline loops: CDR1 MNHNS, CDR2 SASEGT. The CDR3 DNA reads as TGTGCCAGCAAGGTGGTAAGGAGTGGCTACACCTTC. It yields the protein CASKVVRSGYTF.

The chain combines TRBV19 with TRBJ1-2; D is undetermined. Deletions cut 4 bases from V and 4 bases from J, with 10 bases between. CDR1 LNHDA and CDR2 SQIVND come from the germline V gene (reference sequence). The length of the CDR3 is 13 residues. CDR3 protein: CASSRMGSYGYTF. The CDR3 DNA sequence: TGTGCCAGTAGTAGAATGGGCAGCTATGGCTACACCTTC.

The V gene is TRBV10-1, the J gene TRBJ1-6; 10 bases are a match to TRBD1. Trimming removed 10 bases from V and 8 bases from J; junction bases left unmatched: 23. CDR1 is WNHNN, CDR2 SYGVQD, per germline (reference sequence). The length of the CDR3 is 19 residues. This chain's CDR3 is CANRMDRGIHWPADSPLHF. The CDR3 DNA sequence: TGCGCCAACAGAATGGACAGGGGGATTCACTGGCCCGCGGATTCACCCCTCCACTTT.

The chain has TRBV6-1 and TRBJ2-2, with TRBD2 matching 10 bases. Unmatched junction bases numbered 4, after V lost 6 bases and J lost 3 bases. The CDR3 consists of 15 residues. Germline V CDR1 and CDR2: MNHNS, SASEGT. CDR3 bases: TGTGCCAGCAGAAAAGCGGGGGGGTACACCGGGGAGCTGTTTTTT. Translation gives CASRKAGGYTGELFF.

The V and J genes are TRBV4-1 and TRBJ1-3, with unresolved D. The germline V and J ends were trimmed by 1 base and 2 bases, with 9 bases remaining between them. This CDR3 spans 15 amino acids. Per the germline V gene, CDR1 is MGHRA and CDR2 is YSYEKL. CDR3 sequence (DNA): TGCGCCAGCAGCCAAGGGTTGGGCCCTGGAAACACCATATATTTT. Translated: CASSQGLGPGNTIYF.

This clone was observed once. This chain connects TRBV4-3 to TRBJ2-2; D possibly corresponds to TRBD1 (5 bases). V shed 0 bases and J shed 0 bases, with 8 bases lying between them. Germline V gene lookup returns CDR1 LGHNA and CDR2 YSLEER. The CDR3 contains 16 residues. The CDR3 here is CASSQDKGTNTGELFF. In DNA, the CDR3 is TGCGCCAGCAGCCAAGATAAGGGGACGAACACCGGGGAGCTGTTTTTT.

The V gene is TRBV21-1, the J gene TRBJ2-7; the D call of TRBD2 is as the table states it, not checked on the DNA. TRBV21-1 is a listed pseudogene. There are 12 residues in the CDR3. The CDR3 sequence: CATLQGAYEQYF. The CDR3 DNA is TGTGCCACCCTACAAGGAGCCTACGAGCAGTACTTC.

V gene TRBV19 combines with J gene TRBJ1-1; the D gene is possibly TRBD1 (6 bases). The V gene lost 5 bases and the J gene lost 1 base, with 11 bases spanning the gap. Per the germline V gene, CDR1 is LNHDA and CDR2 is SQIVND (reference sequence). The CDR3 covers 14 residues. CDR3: CASSPGQKNTEAFF. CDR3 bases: TGTGCCAGTAGTCCGGGACAAAAGAACACTGAAGCTTTCTTT.

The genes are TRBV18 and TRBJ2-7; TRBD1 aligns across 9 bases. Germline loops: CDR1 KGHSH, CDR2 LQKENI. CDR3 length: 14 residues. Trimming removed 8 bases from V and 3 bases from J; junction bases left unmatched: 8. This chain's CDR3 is CASASGQGRYEQYF. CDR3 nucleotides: TGTGCCAGCGCGTCGGGACAGGGCCGCTACGAGCAGTACTTC. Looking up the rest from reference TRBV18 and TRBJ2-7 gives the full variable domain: NAGVMQNPRHLVRRRGQEARLRCSPMKGHSHVYWYRQLPEEGLKFMVYLQKENIIDESGMPKERFSAEFPKEGPSILRIQQVVRGDSAAYFCASASGQGRYEQYFGPGTRLTVT.

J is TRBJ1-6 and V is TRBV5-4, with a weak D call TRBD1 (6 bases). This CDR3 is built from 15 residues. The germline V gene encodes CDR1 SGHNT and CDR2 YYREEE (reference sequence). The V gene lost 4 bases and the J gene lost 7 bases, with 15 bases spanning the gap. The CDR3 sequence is CASSPVPGTNSPLHF. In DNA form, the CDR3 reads TGTGCCAGCAGCCCCGTCCCCGGGACAAATTCACCCCTCCACTTT. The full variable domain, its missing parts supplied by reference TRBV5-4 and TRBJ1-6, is ETGVTQSPTHLIKTRGQQVTLRCSSQSGHNTVSWYQQALGQGPQFIFQYYREEENGRGNFPPRFSGLQFPNYSSELNVNALELDDSALYLCASSPVPGTNSPLHFGNGTRLTVT.

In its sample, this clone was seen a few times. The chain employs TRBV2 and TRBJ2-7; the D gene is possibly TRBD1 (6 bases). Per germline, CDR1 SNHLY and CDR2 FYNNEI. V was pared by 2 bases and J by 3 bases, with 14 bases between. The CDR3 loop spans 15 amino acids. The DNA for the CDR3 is TGTGCCAGCAGTGAATCGACAGGAACTTTCTACGAGCAGTACTTC. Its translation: CASSESTGTFYEQYF.

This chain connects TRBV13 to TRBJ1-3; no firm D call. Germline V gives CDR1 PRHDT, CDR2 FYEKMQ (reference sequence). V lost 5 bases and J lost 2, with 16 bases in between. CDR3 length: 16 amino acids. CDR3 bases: TGTGCCAGCAGCCTGACAACCCAGAGCACTGGAAACACCATATATTTT. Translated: CASSLTTQSTGNTIYF.

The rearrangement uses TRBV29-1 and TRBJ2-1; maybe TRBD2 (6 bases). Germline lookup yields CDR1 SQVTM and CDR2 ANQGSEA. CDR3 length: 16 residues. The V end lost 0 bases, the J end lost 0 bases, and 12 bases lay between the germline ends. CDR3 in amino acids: CSVEDLRETSYNEQFF. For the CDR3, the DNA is TGCAGCGTTGAAGATCTTCGGGAGACCTCCTACAATGAGCAGTTCTTC.

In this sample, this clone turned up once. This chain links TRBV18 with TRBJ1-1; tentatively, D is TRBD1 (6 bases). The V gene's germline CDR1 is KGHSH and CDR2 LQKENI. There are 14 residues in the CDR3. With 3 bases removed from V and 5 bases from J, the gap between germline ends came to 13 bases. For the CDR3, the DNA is TGTGCCAGCTCACCGGTGCAGGGGATGACTGAAGCTTTCTTT. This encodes CASSPVQGMTEAFF.

The CDR3 protein is CASFDAGTDEQYF. Written as DNA, the CDR3 is TGTGCCAGCTTCGACGCGGGGACGGACGAGCAGTACTTC. V is TRBV5-6 and J is TRBJ2-7, with a possible D match to TRBD2 (6 bases). With 7 bases removed from V and 5 bases from J, the gap between germline ends came to 16 bases. Germline CDR1 reads SGHDT; CDR2 reads YYEEEE. This CDR3 is built from 13 residues.